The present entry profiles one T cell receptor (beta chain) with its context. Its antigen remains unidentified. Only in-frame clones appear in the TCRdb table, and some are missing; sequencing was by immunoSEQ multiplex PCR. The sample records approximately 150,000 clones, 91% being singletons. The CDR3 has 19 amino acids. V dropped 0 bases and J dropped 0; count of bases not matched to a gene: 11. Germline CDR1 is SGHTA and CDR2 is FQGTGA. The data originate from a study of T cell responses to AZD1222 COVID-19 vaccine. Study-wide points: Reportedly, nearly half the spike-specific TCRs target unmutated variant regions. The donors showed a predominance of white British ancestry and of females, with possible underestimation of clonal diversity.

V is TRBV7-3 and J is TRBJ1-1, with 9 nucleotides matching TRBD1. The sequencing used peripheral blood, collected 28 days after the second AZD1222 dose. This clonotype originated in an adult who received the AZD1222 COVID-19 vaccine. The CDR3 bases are TGTGCCAGCAGCTTAACTCGCCCGGGACAGGGTAGCCTGAACACTGAAGCTTTCTTT. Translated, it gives CASSLTRPGQGSLNTEAFF.